This T cell receptor (beta chain) was captured in a study of CD8+CD57+ T cells in acquired aplastic anemia. Study overall: Yields of DNA that came from sorted CD4+ and CD8+ cells averaged roughly 3.3 ug.

All patients picked for sequencing had shown, by flow cytometry, an expansion of CD8+CD57+ cells. The blood sampling took place in patients who had so far received no therapy. Worth noting for this clonotype: The antigen is undetermined.

CDR1 and CDR2 from the germline V gene are KGHDR and SFDVKD. The CDR3 is 14 residues long. V was clipped by 6 bases and J by 9 bases; unmatched bases: 7. Study conclusions and caveats: Controls and patients did not differ significantly in CD8+ Simpson's diversity. There were 25 to 30 CD8+ CDR3 sequences that occurred in both patients and controls.

Using genomic DNA as the template, TCR beta VDJ and CDR3 profiling was carried out. TCRdb called the reads again in MiXCR, with one record for every CDR3 protein. Of under 200,000 distinct CDR3 sequences listed, 40% to 60% are singletons. The source of this sequence is a human donor with aplastic anemia. The chain uses TRBV24-1 and TRBJ2-1; TRBD2 agrees at 10 bases. Material for sequencing was sorted CD4+, CD8+, or CD8+CD57+ T cells (not recorded which) from PBMCs. The CDR3 loop is CATSLKRGGTEQFF. Here the CDR3 DNA reads TGTGCCACCAGTTTGAAGCGGGGGGGCACTGAGCAGTTCTTC.